This passage covers 12 T cell receptor beta chains from one sample sequenced in a study of blood T cell repertoires in COVID-19. Generated by immunoSEQ multiplex PCR, the TCRdb table keeps only in-frame clones and is missing some. This table has 200,000 to 300,000 clones, 86% appearing once. Input material: peripheral blood. These receptors all come from a man older than 75 with acute or convalescent COVID-19.

The V gene is TRBV4-2, the J gene TRBJ1-5; tentatively, D is TRBD1 (5 bases). Germline V gives CDR1 LGHNA, CDR2 YNFKEQ. V was cut by 0 bases and J by 2 bases, with 20 bases left in between. This CDR3 contains 19 residues. The CDR3 is CASSQDSAWQGMGNQPQHF. The CDR3 region has the DNA TGTGCCAGCAGCCAAGATTCCGCCTGGCAGGGAATGGGCAATCAGCCCCAGCATTTT.

The rearrangement links TRBV4-1 to TRBJ1-6; 7 bases align to TRBD1. This CDR3 has 16 residues. V shed 1 base and J 7 bases; nucleotides not matched to a gene: 7. CDR1 is MGHRA and CDR2 is YSYEKL in the germline V gene. CDR3 in amino acids: CASSQAFGTVNSPLHF. The CDR3 DNA is TGCGCCAGCAGCCAAGCTTTTGGGACAGTAAATTCACCCCTCCACTTT.

The table lists this clone with a few counts. The DNA for the CDR3 is TGCGCCAGCAGCCCACCCGGGACAGGATTCTACGAGCAGTACTTC. Encoded protein: CASSPPGTGFYEQYF. The chain couples TRBV5-1 to TRBJ2-7; 8 nucleotides line up with TRBD1. Per germline, CDR1 SGHRS and CDR2 YFSETQ. Trimming removed 4 bases from V and 3 bases from J; junction bases left unmatched: 9. This CDR3 region has 15 residues.

The rearrangement uses TRBV28 and TRBJ2-7, with D maybe TRBD1 (6 bases). V gave up 5 bases and J gave up 1 base, with 12 bases separating them. There are 14 residues in the CDR3. Germline assignment: CDR1 MDHEN and CDR2 SYDVKM. The CDR3 sequence: CASSLGQPSYEQYF. The CDR3 DNA follows: TGTGCCAGCAGTCTTGGACAGCCGTCCTACGAGCAGTACTTC.

This clone occurred a few times. V is TRBV29-1 and J is TRBJ1-1; 10 bases fit TRBD1. The CDR3 is made up of 14 amino acids. Trimming cost V 8 bases and J 0 bases; bases outside gene matches: 6. Per germline, CDR1 SQVTM and CDR2 ANQGSEA. CDR3 residues: CSTGQGVMNTEAFF. CDR3 nucleotide sequence: TGCAGCACCGGACAGGGGGTCATGAACACTGAAGCTTTCTTT.

V gene TRBV28 combines with J gene TRBJ2-5, with 8 bases identical to TRBD2. The CDR3 is 16 amino acids. Trimming took 3 bases from V and 5 from J; bases not matched to a gene: 11. Germline V gene data show CDR1 as MDHEN and CDR2 as SYDVKM. Written as DNA, the CDR3 is TGTGCCAGCAGTTTCTCGGTCGGGGGGGCCGGCGAGACCCAGTACTTC. Translated: CASSFSVGGAGETQYF.

The chain has TRBV3-1 (or the pseudogene TRBV3-2) and TRBJ2-5, with D possibly being TRBD1 (5 bases). Germline V lookup: CDR1 LGHDT, CDR2 YNNKEL (reference sequence). The CDR3 runs 12 residues. V was trimmed by 2 bases and J by 5 bases, leaving 6 bases between them. This CDR3 is CASSQYRETQYF. CDR3 coding DNA: TGTGCCAGCAGCCAATACAGGGAGACCCAGTACTTC.

The CDR3 reads CASSLGSGGGQPQHF. The DNA for the CDR3 is TGTGCCAGCAGCTTGGGTTCAGGGGGCGGTCAGCCCCAGCATTTT. The chain has TRBV5-6 and TRBJ1-5; 8 nucleotides align to TRBD1. Germline V gene lookup returns CDR1 SGHDT and CDR2 YYEEEE. This CDR3 comprises 15 residues. The trim removed 0 bases at V and 6 bases at J, leaving 5 bases unmatched.

This chain connects TRBV11-3 to TRBJ2-1; 9 bases are a match to TRBD1. The CDR3 sequence is 15 residues long. V trimming: 6 bases; J trimming: 3 bases; junction bases outside the gene matches: 6. Germline CDR1 and CDR2: SGHNT and YENEEA. Here the CDR3 reads CASSITGGGYNEQFF. CDR3 nucleotides: TGTGCCAGCAGTATTACAGGGGGCGGCTACAATGAGCAGTTCTTC.

This clone was recorded once. The CDR3 spells CASSIGAGTPYEQYF. CDR3 DNA: TGTGCCAGTAGTATAGGCGCTGGGACACCATACGAGCAGTACTTC. J is TRBJ2-7 and V is TRBV19; tentative D call: TRBD1 (6 bases). V gave up 1 base and J gave up 4 bases, with 14 bases separating them. CDR1 and CDR2 from the germline V gene are LNHDA and SQIVND (reference sequence). The CDR3 runs to 15 residues. Drawing the rest from reference TRBV19 and TRBJ2-7, the complete variable domain is DGGITQSPKYLFRKEGQNVTLSCEQNLNHDAMYWYRQDPGQGLRLIYYSQIVNDFQKGDIAEGYSVSREKKESFPLTVTSAQKNPTAFYLCASSIGAGTPYEQYFGPGTRLTVT.

The V gene is TRBV28, the J gene TRBJ1-5, with 7 bases aligning to TRBD1. Trimming at V came to 6 bases and at J to 6 bases, leaving 8 bases not matched to a gene. Germline V lookup: CDR1 MDHEN, CDR2 SYDVKM. The CDR3 totals 14 residues. The CDR3 nucleotides read TGTGCCAGCAGCCTGACAGGGACTGTTCAGCCCCAGCATTTT. Translating it yields CASSLTGTVQPQHF.

This chain links TRBV3-1 (or the pseudogene TRBV3-2) with TRBJ1-1; D perhaps matches TRBD1 (5 bases). Germline V gene lookup returns CDR1 LGHDT and CDR2 YNNKEL (reference sequence). V was cut by 4 bases and J by 6 bases, with 12 bases left in between. CDR3 length equals 13 residues. The CDR3 DNA is TGTGCCAGCAGCCCCTGGACAAACGCTGAAGCTTTCTTT. Protein product: CASSPWTNAEAFF.